This is a list of T cell receptor beta chains from one sample in a study of PD-1 blockade in classical Hodgkin lymphoma. Profiled with immunoSEQ multiplex PCR; TCRdb holds only in-frame clones, not every one. Among tens of thousands of clones listed, approximately 90% were seen once. This sample comprised peripheral blood mononuclear cells (PBMCs), obtained before the fourth cycle of nivolumab. Receptors were obtained from a human donor with classical Hodgkin lymphoma. Both conserved end residues are part of each CDR3. D genes are given only for firm matches. Not every row has a clone size; where given, it reads once, few, many or a size class.

TRBJ2-2 | - | - | TRBV19 | TGTGCCAGTAGTATAGAAGGGTGGGGCACCGGGGAGCTGTTTTTT | CASSIEGWGTGELFF
TRBJ1-2 | TRBD1 | - | TRBV18 | TGTGCCAGCTCACCGGGGACAGCCTATGGCTACACCTTC | CASSPGTAYGYTF
TRBJ1-5 | TRBD1 | - | TRBV6-6 | TGTGCCAGCAGATCCGGGACAGGGGGAATTCAGCCCCAGCATTTT | CASRSGTGGIQPQHF
TRBJ2-2 | TRBD2 | - | TRBV4-3 | TGCGCCAGCAGCCAAGCAGCGGGGGGGACCGGGGAGCTGTTTTTT | CASSQAAGGTGELFF
TRBJ1-2 | - | - | TRBV11-2 | TGTGCCAGCAGCTTAGAGGCGGGGACCGGCTACACCTTC | CASSLEAGTGYTF
TRBJ2-7 | - | - | TRBV15 | TGTGCCACCAGCAGAGATCCTCGGAGGTTGAACGACGAGCAGTACTTC | CATSRDPRRLNDEQYF
TRBJ1-2 | TRBD1 | - | TRBV28 | TGTGCCAGCAGTGCATTGGGATTTAGGGGGCGAAGCTATGGCTACACCTTC | CASSALGFRGRSYGYTF
TRBJ1-6 | - | - | TRBV5-8 | TGTGCCAGCAGCTGGTCGGCGCCGATCCACTTT | CASSWSAPIHF
TRBJ2-1 | TRBD2 | - | TRBV4-3 | TGCGCCAGCAGCCAAGATAGGGCTAGCGGCTCCTACAATGAGCAGTTCTTC | CASSQDRASGSYNEQFF
TRBJ2-7 | - | - | TRBV28 | TGTGCCAGCAGTTTATCAGAATACGAGCAGTACTTC | CASSLSEYEQYF
TRBJ2-3 | TRBD2 | - | TRBV5-4 | TGTGCCAGCAGCTTGTGGTCTAGCGGGGGGATGGATACGCAGTATTTT | CASSLWSSGGMDTQYF
TRBJ1-6 | - | - | TRBV7-2 | TGTGCCAGCAGCCTTACAGGGCGGCCTTCACCCCTCCACTTT | CASSLTGRPSPLHF
TRBJ2-4 | - | - | TRBV5-1 | TGCGCCAGCAGCTTTTGGACAGAGACTTCCAAAAACATTCAGTACTTC | CASSFWTETSKNIQYF
TRBJ2-2 | - | - | TRBV7-9 | TGTGCCAGGAGCAGCGCAGGTTCGGGGGCCGGGGAGCTGTTTTTT | CARSSAGSGAGELFF
TRBJ2-3 | - | - | TRBV27 | TGTGCCAGCAGTTTATCACAGGGCTTCACAGATACGCAGTATTTT | CASSLSQGFTDTQYF
TRBJ1-5 | TRBD1 | - | TRBV19 | TGTGCCAGTAGCAGAACCCGGGACAGAAATCAGCCCCAGCATTTT | CASSRTRDRNQPQHF
TRBJ2-7 | - | - | TRBV7-2 | TGTGCCAGCAGCTTGGTATGGGACCCTCGCTCCTACGAGCAGTACTTC | CASSLVWDPRSYEQYF
TRBJ1-2 | - | - | TRBV9 | TGTGCCAGCAGCGTAGGTGGACAGAACTATGGCTACACCTTC | CASSVGGQNYGYTF
TRBJ2-7 | - | - | TRBV29-1 | TGCAGCGTTGAAGCGGTCTGGGGACAATCCTACGAGCAGTACTTC | CSVEAVWGQSYEQYF
TRBJ2-1 | - | - | TRBV5-4 | TGTGCCAGCAGCTCGGGTGAACAGCAGCAGTTCTTC | CASSSGEQQQFF
TRBJ2-2 | - | - | TRBV2 | TGTGCCAGCAGTGGGGACACTTACACCGGGGAGCTGTTTTTT | CASSGDTYTGELFF
TRBJ1-3 | - | - | TRBV7-2 | TGTGCCAGCAGCTTAGACACAGGGCTCTCTGGAAACACCATATATTTT | CASSLDTGLSGNTIYF
TRBJ2-1 | - | - | TRBV7-3 | TGTGCCAGCAGCCCGTGGAGGAACAATGAGCAGTTCTTC | CASSPWRNNEQFF
TRBJ1-5 | - | - | TRBV10-2 | TGCGCCAGCAGTGCTTCCCAGCCGATCGTTGGCAATCAGCCCCAGCATTTT | CASSASQPIVGNQPQHF
TRBJ2-7 | TRBD1 | few | TRBV5-1 | TGCGCCAGCAGCTTGGGAGGGACAGGGGGCTCCTACGAGCAGTACTTC | CASSLGGTGGSYEQYF
TRBJ1-3 | - | - | TRBV7-6 | TGTGCCAGCAGCCTGGGGGGAAGTGGAAACACCATATATTTT | CASSLGGSGNTIYF
TRBJ1-1 | - | - | TRBV7-2 | TGTGCCAGCAGCTTAGGTTCGACCTGGGCCACTGAAGCTTTCTTT | CASSLGSTWATEAFF